This T cell receptor beta chain was retrieved from a study of blood T cells in healthy people across ages. Trimming stripped 6 bases from V and 6 bases from J, with 14 bases between. Germline CDR1 and CDR2: SGHTA and FQGNSA. CDR3 size: 14 residues. The extraction recovered at least 5 micrograms of total RNA per sample. A second roughly 6 to 11 cycle PCR used barcoded and J-beta primers. TCRdb analysed the 5' RACE reads with MiXCR anew, one entry per CDR3 protein. The sample lists hundreds of thousands of distinct CDR3 sequences, about 55% occurring once. The chain recombines TRBV7-2 with TRBJ2-2; a possible D gene is TRBD1 (5 bases). This sequence was found in a man aged 80 or over in good health. The source material was blood. The CDR3 DNA sequence: TGTGCCAGCAGAAAAACGTGGGGCGCCGGGGAGCTGTTTTTT. Protein product: CASRKTWGAGELFF.